The 24 T cell receptor beta chains in this list originate from one sample, sequenced in a study of cytomegalovirus exposure and HLA in healthy donors. Both 60 Vbeta primers and 13 Jbeta primers went into the PCR. Assay: immunoSEQ multiplex PCR; the TCRdb copy retains only in-frame clones and omits some. This sample carries 150,000 to 200,000 clones, around 85% of them seen once, and the ten largest clones take 1% to 1.5%. Sequenced: PBMCs. The receptor set was obtained from a man between 45 and 60 years old in good health and CMV-seropositive.

The chain joins TRBV27 to TRBJ1-2; D gene ambiguous. CDR1 and CDR2 from the germline V gene are MNHEY and SMNVEV (reference sequence). This CDR3 contains 15 residues. V lost 2 bases and J 0 bases, leaving 10 bases between the germline ends. In nucleotides, the CDR3 is TGTGCCAGCAGTTTACGTTTAGTCCCTAACTATGGCTACACCTTC. Protein sequence: CASSLRLVPNYGYTF.

The rearrangement uses TRBV10-1 and TRBJ2-3, with a possible D match to TRBD2 (6 bases). The CDR3 length is 16 residues. Germline V gene data show CDR1 as WNHNN and CDR2 as SYGVQD (reference sequence). Trimming removed 5 bases at V and 1 base at J, with 16 bases between. CDR3 bases: TGCGCCAGCAGTCGGGGGAGTGGGACCCGCACAGATACGCAGTATTTT. Protein sequence: CASSRGSGTRTDTQYF.

This sequence joins TRBV18 and TRBJ1-1; 8 bases align to TRBD1. CDR1 and CDR2 (germline): KGHSH, LQKENI. The CDR3 is made up of 13 amino acids. Losses at the gene ends were 8 bases for V and 3 bases for J; bases not matched to a gene: 5. CDR3 DNA sequence: TGTGCCAGCCGACAGGGGACGGACACTGAAGCTTTCTTT. It codes for CASRQGTDTEAFF.

This clone was found a few times. The chain carries TRBV19 and TRBJ2-3; TRBD1 aligns across 7 bases. Trimming at V came to 5 bases and at J to 4 bases, leaving 15 bases not matched to a gene. The CDR3 has 17 residues. Germline V CDR1 and CDR2: LNHDA, SQIVND (reference sequence). CDR3 in amino acids: CASSSLTGKDGADTQYF. CDR3 sequence (DNA): TGTGCCAGTAGTTCCTTGACAGGGAAGGATGGGGCAGATACGCAGTATTTT.

This chain links TRBV30 with TRBJ1-2, with TRBD1 identical over 12 bases. Germline loops: CDR1 GTSNPN, CDR2 SVGIG (reference sequence). The CDR3 spans 16 residues. V lost 2 bases to trimming and J lost 5 bases; unmatched junction nucleotides: 9. In DNA form, the CDR3 reads TGTGCCTGGAGTCCCCCGGGGACAGGGGGCCGGTATGGCTACACCTTC. Its translation: CAWSPPGTGGRYGYTF.

The rearrangement links TRBV5-1 to TRBJ2-7; no firm D call. This CDR3 spans 14 amino acids. Per the germline V gene, CDR1 is SGHRS and CDR2 is YFSETQ. The germline V and J ends were trimmed by 3 bases and 10 bases, with 20 bases remaining between them. The DNA of the CDR3 is TGCGCCAGCAGCTCCCCGACTGTTGCTACGAGCCAGTACTTC. Amino acids: CASSSPTVATSQYF.

The rearrangement joins TRBV18 to TRBJ1-1; the match to TRBD1 covers 8 bases. Per germline, CDR1 KGHSH and CDR2 LQKENI. The length of the CDR3 is 15 residues. V lost 3 bases and J lost 3; bases outside the gene matches: 6. The CDR3 DNA reads TGTGCCAGCTCACCTGTTGACAGGGGCGACACTGAAGCTTTCTTT. Amino acid sequence: CASSPVDRGDTEAFF.

This sequence joins TRBV4-1 and TRBJ2-7; perhaps TRBD1 as D (5 bases). Germline V gives CDR1 MGHRA, CDR2 YSYEKL. The CDR3 spans 14 residues. The V end lost 0 bases, the J end lost 2 bases, and 8 bases lay between the germline ends. The CDR3 region has the DNA TGCGCCAGCAGCCAAGATACCAGGGCCTACGAGCAGTACTTC. It translates to CASSQDTRAYEQYF.

This clone occurred a few times. CDR3: CASSQESGGPTDTQYF. The CDR3 DNA sequence: TGCGCCAGCAGCCAAGAGTCGGGAGGGCCGACAGATACGCAGTATTTT. The V and J genes are TRBV4-3 and TRBJ2-3; the match to TRBD2 covers 8 bases. CDR3 length: 16 amino acids. Germline CDR1 and CDR2: LGHNA and YSLEER. The V and J ends lost 0 bases and 3 bases, in that order; junction bases with no gene match: 5.

This clone has a single count. The sample holds other DNA sequences that translate to the same CDR3. This rearrangement joins TRBV28 to TRBJ1-5; D might be TRBD1 (5 bases). The germline gives CDR1 MDHEN, CDR2 SYDVKM. The length of the CDR3 is 15 residues. Trimming cost V 6 bases and J 1 base, with 13 bases left between them. The CDR3 DNA reads TGTGCCAGCAGCCTGGGGGGTTTGAGCAATCAGCCCCAGCATTTT. It translates to CASSLGGLSNQPQHF.

The genes are TRBV29-1 and TRBJ1-1; D unresolved. Looked up from germline, CDR1 is SQVTM and CDR2 is ANQGSEA. The CDR3 runs 13 residues. V shed 3 bases and J shed 3 bases, with 11 bases lying between them. The CDR3 DNA sequence: TGCAGCGTTGATGGGCGATTAGACACTGAAGCTTTCTTT. It translates to CSVDGRLDTEAFF. Using reference TRBV29-1 and TRBJ1-1 for the parts outside the CDR3, the full variable domain is SAVISQKPSRDICQRGTSLTIQCQVDSQVTMMFWYRQQPGQSLTLIATANQGSEATYESGFVIDKFPISRPNLTFSTLTVSNMSPEDSSIYLCSVDGRLDTEAFFGQGTRLTVV.

The V gene is TRBV5-6, the J gene TRBJ2-7; TRBD1 is a possible D gene (5 bases). Germline values: CDR1 SGHDT, CDR2 YYEEEE. This CDR3 region has 17 residues. V gave up 2 bases and J gave up 1 base, with 19 bases separating them. CDR3 DNA: TGTGCCAGCAGCTTAGAATCCGCGACAGTATTTTCCTACGAGCAGTACTTC. It is translated as CASSLESATVFSYEQYF.

Only a few counts were recorded for this clone. In the same sample, other DNA sequences code for this CDR3. The CDR3 loop reads CASSPGQNQPQHF. In nucleotides, the CDR3 is TGTGCCAGCTCACCGGGACAGAATCAGCCCCAGCATTTT. The chain uses TRBV18 and TRBJ1-5; 7 bases line up with TRBD1. Unmatched junction bases numbered 0, after V lost 3 bases and J lost 4 bases. Germline CDR1 is KGHSH and CDR2 is LQKENI. This CDR3 is built from 13 residues. Together with reference TRBV18 and TRBJ1-5, the CDR3 gives the full variable domain: NAGVMQNPRHLVRRRGQEARLRCSPMKGHSHVYWYRQLPEEGLKFMVYLQKENIIDESGMPKERFSAEFPKEGPSILRIQQVVRGDSAAYFCASSPGQNQPQHFGDGTRLSIL.

The chain uses TRBV2 and TRBJ2-4; 7 nucleotides line up with TRBD1. The CDR3 runs to 17 residues. The trim removed 5 bases at V and 7 bases at J, leaving 17 bases unmatched. Per germline, CDR1 SNHLY and CDR2 FYNNEI. The CDR3 protein is CASSNRLAGTAKNIQYF. In nucleotides, the CDR3 is TGTGCCAGCAGTAATCGTTTGGCCGGGACAGCTAAGAACATTCAGTACTTC.

J is TRBJ1-4 and V is TRBV30, with D perhaps TRBD1 (6 bases). Germline V gene sequence: CDR1 GTSNPN, CDR2 SVGIG (reference sequence). The CDR3 length is 13 residues. V was cut by 0 bases and J by 7 bases, with 9 bases left in between. The CDR3 reads CAWSVGAGEKLFF. The DNA for the CDR3 is TGTGCCTGGAGTGTGGGGGCAGGTGAAAAACTGTTTTTT.

This CDR3 is CASIDRGTGELFF. In DNA form, the CDR3 reads TGTGCCAGCATCGACCGGGGCACCGGGGAGCTGTTTTTT. The J gene is TRBJ2-2, the V gene TRBV7-9; tentatively, D is TRBD2 (5 bases). Germline V gene lookup returns CDR1 SEHNR and CDR2 FQNEAQ (reference sequence). The CDR3 consists of 13 residues. Trimming took 7 bases from V and 4 from J, leaving 10 bases between them.

V usage is TRBV6-1 and J usage is TRBJ2-2; D may be TRBD1 (5 bases). The CDR3 has 13 amino acids. Trimming took 11 bases from V and 0 from J, leaving 10 bases between them. Germline V gives CDR1 MNHNS, CDR2 SASEGT. CDR3 loop: CAGIGANTGELFF. The CDR3 bases are TGTGCCGGCATAGGGGCGAACACCGGGGAGCTGTTTTTT.

This rearrangement joins TRBV11-3 to TRBJ1-1; TRBD1 matches 9 bases. J lost 0 bases, V lost 5 bases, and 13 bases had no gene match. There are 18 residues in the CDR3. CDR1 and CDR2 (germline): SGHNT, YENEEA. This CDR3 is CASSPKAGQGPVNTEAFF. CDR3 DNA sequence: TGTGCCAGCAGCCCAAAAGCGGGACAGGGACCGGTGAACACTGAAGCTTTCTTT.

J is TRBJ1-5 and V is TRBV4-2; D is unclear. The V and J ends lost 2 bases and 7 bases respectively, with 9 bases between them. CDR1 LGHNA and CDR2 YNFKEQ come from the germline V gene. The CDR3 has 13 residues. The CDR3 DNA is TGTGCCAGCAGCCAACATACGGGGCAGCCCCAGCATTTT. It specifies CASSQHTGQPQHF.

V gene TRBV10-3 combines with J gene TRBJ1-1, with D unresolved. Germline V gene sequence: CDR1 ENHRY, CDR2 SYGVKD. This CDR3 is 16 amino acids long. The V end lost 6 bases, the J end lost 0 bases, and 17 bases lay between the germline ends. This CDR3 is CAISPSGSRVNTEAFF. The CDR3 coding sequence is TGTGCCATCAGCCCCTCCGGGAGTCGGGTGAACACTGAAGCTTTCTTT.

In this sample, this clone turned up once. The V and J genes are TRBV6-1 and TRBJ1-2; TRBD1 matches 7 bases. The CDR3 is 13 residues long. The germline V gene has CDR1 MNHNS and CDR2 SASEGT. J was trimmed by 2 bases and V by 6 bases; bases with no gene match: 3. The CDR3 region is CASSPDRNYGYTF. The CDR3 DNA reads as TGTGCCAGCAGCCCGGACAGGAACTATGGCTACACCTTC.

This rearrangement joins TRBV28 to TRBJ2-1; perhaps TRBD2 as D (6 bases). The CDR3 runs 16 residues. Germline V CDR1 and CDR2: MDHEN, SYDVKM. V lost 2 bases and J lost 10, with 21 bases in between. The CDR3 loop is CASSLRGTAFSREQFF. CDR3 nucleotides: TGTGCCAGCAGTTTACGGGGGACCGCTTTCAGTCGGGAGCAGTTCTTC.

This chain connects TRBV5-1 to TRBJ2-3; 7 bases map to TRBD1. J gave up 5 bases and V 5 bases, and 14 bases lay outside the gene matches. Germline CDR1 and CDR2: SGHRS and YFSETQ. The CDR3 contains 16 residues. The DNA of the CDR3 is TGCGCCAGCAGTCCTCTTGGTAGGGGGCCAGGAGATACGCAGTATTTT. Its protein product is CASSPLGRGPGDTQYF.

This chain joins TRBV14 and TRBJ2-3, with 10 bases that match TRBD1. Per the germline V gene, CDR1 is SGHDN and CDR2 is FVKESK. The CDR3 loop spans 18 amino acids. V shed 2 bases, J shed 2 bases, and the junction held 10 bases outside the gene matches. The CDR3 DNA reads TGTGCCAGCAGCCAAAGAAAAACGGGACAGGGGTCCACAGATACGCAGTATTTT. Amino acid sequence: CASSQRKTGQGSTDTQYF.